One sample yielded the 29 T cell receptor beta chains listed below, sequenced in a study of siplizumab effects on memory and regulatory T cells. Sequenced by immunoSEQ multiplex PCR; TCRdb stores in-frame clones only, minus some. The sample holds 60,000 to 70,000 clones, 80% to 90% seen once. The specimen sequenced was Tregs sorted from blood. These receptors came from a human donor in good health.

This clone has just one count. The genes are TRBV29-1 and TRBJ1-1; D is undetermined. The germline gives CDR1 SQVTM, CDR2 ANQGSEA. The V and J ends lost 4 bases and 3 bases respectively, with 6 bases between them. CDR3 size: 11 residues. CDR3 in DNA: TGCAGCGTTGGAGCAGACACTGAAGCTTTCTTT. This encodes CSVGADTEAFF.

The chain links TRBV7-9 to TRBJ2-2, with TRBD2 as a possible D gene (5 bases). The V gene lost 1 base and the J gene lost 5 bases, with 17 bases spanning the gap. Germline CDR1 and CDR2: SEHNR and FQNEAQ (reference sequence). The CDR3 covers 17 residues. CDR3 sequence: CASSLVDYRMGTGELFF. CDR3 nucleotide sequence: TGTGCCAGCAGCTTAGTAGACTACCGAATGGGGACCGGGGAGCTGTTTTTT.

The table lists this clone with many counts. The chain links TRBV7-3 to TRBJ2-7; 9 nucleotides match TRBD2. CDR1 is SGHTA, CDR2 FQGTGA, per germline. V lost 2 bases and J lost 3; bases outside the gene matches: 5. The CDR3 is made up of 15 amino acids. The CDR3 region has the DNA TGTGCCAGCAGCTTATCGGCTAGCGGGATCTACGAGCAGTACTTC. Its translation is CASSLSASGIYEQYF.

The chain couples TRBV7-6 to TRBJ2-2; D is uncertain. The CDR3 sequence is 15 residues long. V lost 3 bases and J lost 1, with 9 bases in between. Germline CDR1 SGHVS, CDR2 FNYEAQ. The CDR3 loop reads CASSFYVRNTGELFF. Written as DNA, the CDR3 is TGTGCCAGCAGCTTTTACGTCAGGAACACCGGGGAGCTGTTTTTT.

The CDR3: CASSQRAEKDADTQYF. In DNA form, the CDR3 reads TGCGCCAGCAGCCAAAGAGCGGAGAAAGATGCAGATACGCAGTATTTT. The V and J genes are TRBV4-1 and TRBJ2-3, with D possibly TRBD2 on 5 matching bases. The CDR3 runs to 16 residues. CDR1 and CDR2 from the germline V gene are MGHRA and YSYEKL. Trimming cost V 2 bases and J 4 bases, with 16 bases left between them.

The chain carries TRBV7-2 and TRBJ1-6; possibly TRBD1 for D (5 bases). V was cut by 5 bases and J by 7 bases, with 21 bases left in between. This CDR3 region has 17 residues. Germline CDR1 reads SGHTA; CDR2 reads FQGNSA. This CDR3 is CASSPRAGANKNSPLHF. DNA of the CDR3: TGTGCCAGCAGCCCGCGGGCTGGGGCAAATAAGAATTCACCCCTCCACTTT.

The rearrangement uses TRBV7-2 and TRBJ1-1; unclear D gene. This CDR3 is built from 16 residues. Trimming pared 4 bases from V and 2 bases from J, leaving 17 bases between. Per germline, CDR1 SGHTA and CDR2 FQGNSA. The CDR3 loop reads CASSSMSAMINTEAFF. Written as DNA, the CDR3 is TGTGCCAGCAGCTCCATGTCGGCGATGATAAACACTGAAGCTTTCTTT.

The rearrangement links TRBV7-2 to TRBJ2-3; 8 nucleotides agree with TRBD2. Germline-derived CDR1 and CDR2 are SGHTA and FQGNSA. Losses at the gene ends were 5 bases for V and 1 base for J; bases not matched to a gene: 5. The CDR3 totals 15 residues. The CDR3 is CASSRTSGRTDTQYF. The CDR3 DNA sequence: TGTGCCAGCAGCCGTACTAGCGGCCGCACAGATACGCAGTATTTT.

V is TRBV7-2 and J is TRBJ1-6; unclear D gene. The V and J ends lost 1 base and 6 bases respectively, with 7 bases between them. Germline V gene data show CDR1 as SGHTA and CDR2 as FQGNSA. The CDR3 has 14 amino acids. The CDR3 nucleotides are TGTGCCAGCAGCTTAGTATCAGTTAATTCACCCCTCCACTTT. It translates to CASSLVSVNSPLHF.

V is TRBV2 and J is TRBJ2-7; no clear D gene. The CDR3 is 18 residues long. With 2 bases removed from V and 0 bases from J, the gap between germline ends came to 20 bases. The germline V gene encodes CDR1 SNHLY and CDR2 FYNNEI. The CDR3: CASSESITGHQSSYEQYF. The CDR3, as DNA: TGTGCCAGCAGTGAAAGTATAACGGGCCACCAGAGCTCCTACGAGCAGTACTTC.

Notes on this clone: The junction departs from germline at one end; a sequencing error may be responsible. V and J are TRBV7-7 and TRBJ2-2; perhaps D is TRBD1 or TRBD2 (5 bases each). The CDR3 is 18 amino acids. Germline CDR1 and CDR2: SSHAT and FNYEAQ (reference sequence). Here the CDR3 DNA reads TGTGCTAGCAGCTTAGGGCCCCTCCGGGACGGAGCCACCGGGGAGCTGTTTTTT. It translates to CASSLGPLRDGATGELFF.

This chain joins TRBV5-4 and TRBJ1-2, with no clear D. Germline V lookup: CDR1 SGHNT, CDR2 YYREEE (reference sequence). V was pared by 2 bases and J by 4 bases, with 21 bases between. The CDR3 sequence is 17 residues long. CDR3 sequence: CASSFRVGLKNVYGYTF. The CDR3 DNA follows: TGTGCCAGCAGCTTTAGAGTAGGACTTAAGAATGTCTATGGCTACACCTTC.

This rearrangement joins TRBV6-1 to TRBJ2-1; TRBD1 matches 11 bases. The CDR3 covers 17 residues. Trimming removed 4 bases from V and 5 bases from J; junction bases left unmatched: 10. The germline CDR1 and CDR2 sequences are MNHNS and SASEGT. The CDR3 protein is CASSGKPGQGANNEQFF. Here the CDR3 DNA reads TGTGCCAGCAGTGGAAAACCAGGACAGGGGGCTAACAATGAGCAGTTCTTC.

The CDR3 bases are TGTGCCAGTAGCTCTAGGGGCAGTGCCACCAAAAACATTCAGTACTTC. Amino acid sequence: CASSSRGSATKNIQYF. The chain is built from TRBV19 and TRBJ2-4; weak D call: TRBD1 (5 bases). Germline lookup yields CDR1 LNHDA and CDR2 SQIVND (reference sequence). There are 16 residues in the CDR3. V lost 6 bases and J 2 bases, leaving 17 bases between the germline ends.

V is TRBV5-1 and J is TRBJ2-7, with 7 bases matching TRBD2. Trimming removed 3 bases from V and 4 bases from J; junction bases left unmatched: 13. The CDR3 covers 16 residues. Germline lookup yields CDR1 SGHRS and CDR2 YFSETQ. In DNA form, the CDR3 reads TGCGCCAGCAGCTCTAGCCCTAGCGGAGCGCGATACGAGCAGTACTTC. Translating gives CASSSSPSGARYEQYF. Based on the CDR3 plus reference TRBV5-1 and TRBJ2-7, the full variable domain is KAGVTQTPRYLIKTRGQQVTLSCSPISGHRSVSWYQQTPGQGLQFLFEYFSETQRNKGNFPGRFSGRQFSNSRSEMNVSTLELGDSALYLCASSSSPSGARYEQYFGPGTRLTVT.

This chain uses TRBV5-1 with TRBJ2-2; D possibly corresponds to TRBD2 (5 bases). V dropped 7 bases and J dropped 7 bases, with 14 bases sitting between them. Germline CDR1 SGHRS, CDR2 YFSETQ. CDR3 length: 13 residues. The CDR3 is CASQPRGGGELFF. CDR3 DNA: TGCGCCAGCCAGCCGAGAGGAGGCGGGGAGCTGTTTTTT.

The CDR3 loop is CASSGWGNEQFF. CDR3 sequence (DNA): TGTGCCAGCAGTGGGTGGGGAAATGAGCAGTTCTTC. The chain joins TRBV6-5 to TRBJ2-1, with unresolved D. V lost 5 bases and J 7 bases, leaving 9 bases between the germline ends. Germline CDR1 MNHEY, CDR2 SVGAGI. The CDR3 totals 12 residues.

The chain combines TRBV7-3 with TRBJ2-1, with a possible D match to TRBD1 (5 bases). CDR1 and CDR2 from the germline V gene are SGHTA and FQGTGA. V shed 5 bases and J shed 3 bases, with 14 bases lying between them. This CDR3 contains 15 residues. CDR3 DNA sequence: TGTGCCAGCAGCCCCAACGACAGAGGCTACAATGAGCAGTTCTTC. Translating it yields CASSPNDRGYNEQFF. The full variable domain, in which reference TRBV7-3 and TRBJ2-1 provide the parts outside the CDR3, is GAGVSQTPSNKVTEKGKYVELRCDPISGHTALYWYRQSLGQGPEFLIYFQGTGAADDSGLPNDRFFAVRPEGSVSTLKIQRTERGDSAVYLCASSPNDRGYNEQFFGPGTRLTVL.

The rearrangement uses TRBV30 and TRBJ1-1; D is uncertain. The V end lost 2 bases, the J end lost 8 bases, and 9 bases lay between the germline ends. The germline gives CDR1 GTSNPN, CDR2 SVGIG (reference sequence). The CDR3 loop spans 11 amino acids. For the CDR3, the DNA is TGTGCCTGGAGTACCCACGAAGAAGCTTTCTTT. Amino acids: CAWSTHEEAFF.

This clone was observed a single time. The chain recombines TRBV5-6 with TRBJ2-5, with D tentatively TRBD2 (6 bases). The CDR3 spans 16 residues. Trimming shortened V by 1 base and J by 5 bases, and 18 bases separated the two germline ends. Germline CDR1 is SGHDT and CDR2 is YYEEEE. CDR3 DNA sequence: TGTGCCAGCAGCTTGAACCGGGACTCCTGGGAGGAGACCCAGTACTTC. Translated: CASSLNRDSWEETQYF.

The chain combines TRBV5-1 with TRBJ2-7; D is undetermined. This CDR3 contains 15 residues. Germline CDR1 reads SGHRS; CDR2 reads YFSETQ. Between the trimmed V and J ends, which lost 0 bases and 0 bases, there was a span of 10 bases. This chain's CDR3 is CASSLVPRSSYEQYF. The CDR3 nucleotides are TGCGCCAGCAGCTTGGTCCCGCGGAGCTCCTACGAGCAGTACTTC.

V and J are TRBV7-9 and TRBJ2-5; D is undetermined. The CDR3 loop spans 12 amino acids. Trimming removed 10 bases at V and 1 base at J, with 10 bases between. Germline-derived CDR1 and CDR2 are SEHNR and FQNEAQ (reference sequence). The CDR3 here is CAMYGSQETQYF. DNA for the CDR3: TGTGCCATGTATGGGTCCCAAGAGACCCAGTACTTC.

V is TRBV2 and J is TRBJ1-4; D perhaps matches TRBD1 (5 bases). This CDR3 has 16 residues. Germline CDR1 and CDR2: SNHLY and FYNNEI. V was pared by 6 bases and J by 0 bases, with 14 bases between. CDR3: CASRWGTLTTNEKLFF. The CDR3 DNA sequence: TGTGCCAGCAGATGGGGGACCCTGACAACTAATGAAAAACTGTTTTTT.

The chain combines TRBV11-2 with TRBJ2-5, with a tentative D call TRBD1 (6 bases). The CDR3 runs 16 residues. The germline V and J ends were trimmed by 5 bases and 3 bases, with 19 bases remaining between them. Germline V gene sequence: CDR1 SGHAT, CDR2 FQNNGV. DNA for the CDR3: TGTGCCAGCAGCACCCAGGGGTCGCGAGTGAAAGAGACCCAGTACTTC. Translation gives CASSTQGSRVKETQYF.

V and J are TRBV29-1 and TRBJ2-1; D is unresolved. The length of the CDR3 is 11 residues. CDR1 is SQVTM, CDR2 ANQGSEA, per germline. Between the trimmed V and J ends, which lost 1 base and 7 bases, there was a span of 5 bases. The CDR3 DNA reads as TGCAGCGTTGAAGGGGGAAATGAGCAGTTCTTC. Its protein is CSVEGGNEQFF.

The chain is built from TRBV21-1 and TRBJ1-4; the table's TRBD1 call for D was not verified on the DNA. TRBV21-1 is a documented pseudogene. This CDR3 has 13 residues. The CDR3, as DNA: TGTGCCAGCAGCATTGGACAGGGTGAAAAACTGTTTTTT. Translation: CASSIGQGEKLFF.

The chain uses TRBV7-8 and TRBJ2-5; TRBD1 matches 8 bases. V lost 5 bases and J lost 3; bases outside the gene matches: 8. There are 15 residues in the CDR3. Germline V lookup: CDR1 SGHVS, CDR2 FQNEAQ. CDR3 coding DNA: TGTGCCAGCAGCACTCGTCGGACAGGGAAAGAGACCCAGTACTTC. Protein sequence: CASSTRRTGKETQYF.

The chain links TRBV7-6 to TRBJ1-5, with unresolved D. The length of the CDR3 is 14 residues. CDR1 is SGHVS, CDR2 FNYEAQ, per germline. Trimming took 0 bases from V and 9 from J, leaving 12 bases between them. The CDR3 DNA follows: TGTGCCAGCAGCTTAGCGGCACGGTCGGGGCCCCAGCATTTT. Amino acid sequence: CASSLAARSGPQHF.

The rearrangement uses TRBV7-2 and TRBJ2-2, with TRBD1 matching over 8 bases. V dropped 7 bases and J dropped 7; count of bases not matched to a gene: 8. The CDR3 spans 14 residues. Germline assignment: CDR1 SGHTA and CDR2 FQGNSA. The CDR3 DNA sequence: TGTGCCAGCATCAGGACAGGGCTCGGCGGGGAGCTGTTTTTT. Translated: CASIRTGLGGELFF.